A single TCR beta chain is shown here with its context. Its antigen remains unknown. The entry originates in a study of T cell responses to AZD1222 COVID-19 vaccine. The study's findings and limits: The donor group comprised mostly white British people and more females; the analysis possibly underestimated clonal diversity.

The data were produced by immunoSEQ multiplex PCR, yet TCRdb's version contains in-frame clones alone and is incomplete. The repertoire has approximately 150,000 clones, more than 80% of them found once; the top ten carry less than 3.5%. The CDR3 consists of 16 residues. Trimming removed 5 bases from V and 6 bases from J; junction bases left unmatched: 6. Per the germline V gene, CDR1 is SGHAT and CDR2 is FQNNGV. The TCR originated in an adult who received the AZD1222 COVID-19 vaccine. This sequence joins TRBV11-2 and TRBJ2-2, with 13 positions matching TRBD2. Sequenced material: peripheral blood, taken 28 days after the second AZD1222 dose. The chain's CDR3 is CASSPPLAGGAGELFF. The CDR3 DNA is TGTGCCAGCAGCCCCCCACTAGCGGGAGGGGCCGGGGAGCTGTTTTTT.